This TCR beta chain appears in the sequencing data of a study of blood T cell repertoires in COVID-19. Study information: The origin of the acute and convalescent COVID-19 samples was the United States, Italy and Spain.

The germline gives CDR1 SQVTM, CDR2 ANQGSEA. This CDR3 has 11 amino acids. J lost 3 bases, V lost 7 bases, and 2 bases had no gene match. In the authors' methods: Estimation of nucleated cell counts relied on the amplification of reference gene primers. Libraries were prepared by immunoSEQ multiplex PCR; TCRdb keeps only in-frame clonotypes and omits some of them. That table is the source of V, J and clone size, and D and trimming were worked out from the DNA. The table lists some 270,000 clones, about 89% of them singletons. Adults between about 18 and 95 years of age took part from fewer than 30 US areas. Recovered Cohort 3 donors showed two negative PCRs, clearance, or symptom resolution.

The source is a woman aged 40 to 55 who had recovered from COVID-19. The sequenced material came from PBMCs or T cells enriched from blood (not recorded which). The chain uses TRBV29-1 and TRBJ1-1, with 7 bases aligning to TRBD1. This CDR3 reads CSATGHTEAFF. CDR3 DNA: TGCAGCGCGACAGGGCACACTGAAGCTTTCTTT.